This T cell receptor (beta chain) was retrieved from a study of T cell clones after liver transplantation. For the study at large: Immunosuppression withdrawal was tried within 2 years after liver transplantation in this trial. Post-transplant blood was tracked for graft-donor-reactive T cell clones identified in a pre-transplant mixed lymphocyte reaction. Third-party-reactive TCRbeta sequences from pre-transplant mixed lymphocyte reactions served as antigen-independent comparators.

Points on this clone: What it binds is not known.

Trimming shortened V by 2 bases and J by 2 bases, and 5 bases separated the two germline ends. Germline V CDR1 and CDR2: MNHEY, SMNVEV (reference sequence). This CDR3 comprises 13 residues. General observations from the study: Donor-reactive sequences fell more than third party-reactive ones, suggesting partial deletion.

Using immunoSEQ multiplex PCR, the repertoire was profiled, and TCRdb retains in-frame clones only, with some absent. Of tens of thousands of clones listed, less than 85% were seen once; the top ten hold roughly 2.8%. The starting material was CD4+ T cells from blood, obtained at the roughly 16-month timepoint. The V call is TRBV27, the J call TRBJ2-3, with a weak D call TRBD1 (5 bases). This receptor was taken from a human patient who received a liver transplant. Some T cells may have originated in the graft donor. CDR3: CASSLGATDTQYF. DNA of the CDR3: TGTGCCAGCAGTTTAGGGGCCACAGATACGCAGTATTTT.